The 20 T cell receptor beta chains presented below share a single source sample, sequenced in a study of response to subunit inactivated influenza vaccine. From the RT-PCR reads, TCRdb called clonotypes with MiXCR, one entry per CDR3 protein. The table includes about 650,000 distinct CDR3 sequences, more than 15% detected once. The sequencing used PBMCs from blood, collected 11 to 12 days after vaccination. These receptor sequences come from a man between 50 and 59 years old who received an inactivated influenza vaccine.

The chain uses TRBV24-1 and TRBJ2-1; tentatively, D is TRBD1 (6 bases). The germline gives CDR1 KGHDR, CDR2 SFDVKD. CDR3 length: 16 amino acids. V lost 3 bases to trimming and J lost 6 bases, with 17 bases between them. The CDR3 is CATSDVRVGALNEQFF. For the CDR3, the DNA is TGTGCCACCAGTGATGTGCGCGTGGGGGCTCTCAATGAGCAGTTCTTC.

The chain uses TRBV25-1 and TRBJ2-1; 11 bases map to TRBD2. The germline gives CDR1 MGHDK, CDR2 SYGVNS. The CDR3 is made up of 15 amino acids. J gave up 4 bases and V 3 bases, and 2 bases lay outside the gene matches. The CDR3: CASSEASGRYNEQFF. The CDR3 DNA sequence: TGTGCCAGCAGTGAGGCTAGCGGGAGGTACAATGAGCAGTTCTTC.

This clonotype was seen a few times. CDR3 sequence reads: CASSGAISRSYNEQFF. CDR3 coding DNA: TGTGCCAGCAGCGGAGCGATTAGCCGCTCCTACAATGAGCAGTTCTTC. The chain has TRBV9 and TRBJ2-1; D remains unclear. Germline CDR1 reads SGDLS; CDR2 reads YYNGEE. V dropped 3 bases and J dropped 0 bases, with 13 bases sitting between them. The CDR3 is 16 amino acids.

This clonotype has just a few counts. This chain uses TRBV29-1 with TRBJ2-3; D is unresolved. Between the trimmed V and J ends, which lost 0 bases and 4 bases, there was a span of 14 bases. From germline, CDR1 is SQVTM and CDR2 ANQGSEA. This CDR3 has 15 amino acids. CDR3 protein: CSVEDALVVADTQYF. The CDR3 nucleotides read TGCAGCGTTGAAGATGCGCTAGTGGTCGCAGATACGCAGTATTTT.

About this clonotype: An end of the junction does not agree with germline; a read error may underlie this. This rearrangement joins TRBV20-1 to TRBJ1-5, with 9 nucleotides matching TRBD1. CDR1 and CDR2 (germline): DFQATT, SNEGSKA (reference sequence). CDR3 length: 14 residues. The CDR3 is CSASPGTGIQPRHF. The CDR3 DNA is TGCAGTGCTAGCCCCGGGACAGGGATACAGCCCCGGCATTTT.

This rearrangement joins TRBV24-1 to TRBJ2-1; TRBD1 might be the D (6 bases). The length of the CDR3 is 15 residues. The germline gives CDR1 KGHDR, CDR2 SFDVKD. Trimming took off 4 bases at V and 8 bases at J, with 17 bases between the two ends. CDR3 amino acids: CATSDPGTSIDEQFF. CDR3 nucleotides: TGTGCCACCAGTGACCCCGGGACATCGATCGATGAGCAGTTCTTC.

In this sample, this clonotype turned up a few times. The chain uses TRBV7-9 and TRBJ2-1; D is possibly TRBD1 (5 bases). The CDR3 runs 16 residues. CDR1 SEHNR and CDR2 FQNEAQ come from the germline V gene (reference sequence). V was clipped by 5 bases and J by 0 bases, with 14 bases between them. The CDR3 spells CASSPPQGNSYNEQFF. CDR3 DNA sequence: TGTGCCAGCAGCCCGCCCCAGGGCAACTCCTACAATGAGCAGTTCTTC.

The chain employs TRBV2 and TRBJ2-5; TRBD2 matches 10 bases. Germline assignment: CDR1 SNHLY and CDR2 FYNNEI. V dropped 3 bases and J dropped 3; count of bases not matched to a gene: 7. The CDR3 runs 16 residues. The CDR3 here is CASSDPASGGEETQYF. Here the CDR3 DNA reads TGTGCCAGCAGTGACCCGGCTAGCGGGGGAGAAGAGACCCAGTACTTC.

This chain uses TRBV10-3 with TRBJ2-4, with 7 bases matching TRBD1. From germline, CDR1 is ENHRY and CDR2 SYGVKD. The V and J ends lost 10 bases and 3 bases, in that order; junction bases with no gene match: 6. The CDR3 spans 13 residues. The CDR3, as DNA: TGTGCCACCGGGACAGAGTACAAAAACATTCAGTACTTC. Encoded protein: CATGTEYKNIQYF.

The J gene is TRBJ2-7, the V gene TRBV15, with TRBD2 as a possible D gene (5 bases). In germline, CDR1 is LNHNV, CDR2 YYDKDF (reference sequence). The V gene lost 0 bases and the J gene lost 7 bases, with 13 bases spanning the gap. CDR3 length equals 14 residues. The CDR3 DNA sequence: TGTGCCACCAGCAGAGATCTGACCGGGAATGAGCAGTACTTC. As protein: CATSRDLTGNEQYF.

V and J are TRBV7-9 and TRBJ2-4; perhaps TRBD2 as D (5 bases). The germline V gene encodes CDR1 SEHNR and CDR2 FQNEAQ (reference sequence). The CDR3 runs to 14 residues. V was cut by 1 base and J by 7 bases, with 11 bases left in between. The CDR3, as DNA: TGTGCCAGCAGCTTAGGACGCCGAGGGAACATTCAGTACTTC. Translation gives CASSLGRRGNIQYF.

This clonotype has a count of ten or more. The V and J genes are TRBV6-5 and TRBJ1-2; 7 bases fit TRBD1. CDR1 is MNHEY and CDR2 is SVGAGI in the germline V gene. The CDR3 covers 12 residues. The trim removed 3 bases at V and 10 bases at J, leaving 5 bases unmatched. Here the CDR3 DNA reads TGTGCCAGCAGTTATAAGACAGGGCACTACACCTTC. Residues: CASSYKTGHYTF.

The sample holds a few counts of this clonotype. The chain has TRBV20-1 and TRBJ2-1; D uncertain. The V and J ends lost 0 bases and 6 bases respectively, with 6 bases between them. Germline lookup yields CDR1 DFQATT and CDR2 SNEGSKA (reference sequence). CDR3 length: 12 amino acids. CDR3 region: CSARDRANEQFF. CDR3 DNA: TGCAGTGCTAGAGATAGGGCCAATGAGCAGTTCTTC.

The CDR3 spells CASRASGDTQYF. The CDR3 DNA reads TGTGCCAGCAGAGCTAGCGGGGATACGCAGTATTTT. V is TRBV28 and J is TRBJ2-3; 8 bases fit TRBD2. This CDR3 has 12 residues. The ends lost 6 bases at V and 6 bases at J; junction bases unmatched: 2. The germline V gene has CDR1 MDHEN and CDR2 SYDVKM.

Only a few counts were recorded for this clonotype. The CDR3 protein is CAWNPGVGSQYF. The CDR3 DNA reads as TGTGCCTGGAACCCTGGCGTCGGATCCCAGTACTTC. The chain links TRBV30 to TRBJ2-5; D is unresolved. Germline V gene data show CDR1 as GTSNPN and CDR2 as SVGIG (reference sequence). Trimming pared 4 bases from V and 9 bases from J, leaving 15 bases between. This CDR3 has 12 residues.

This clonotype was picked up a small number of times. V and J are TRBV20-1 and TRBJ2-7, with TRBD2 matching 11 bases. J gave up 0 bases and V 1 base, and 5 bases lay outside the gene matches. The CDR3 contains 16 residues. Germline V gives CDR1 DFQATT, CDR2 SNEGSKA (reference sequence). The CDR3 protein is CSARVLAGGFSYEQYF. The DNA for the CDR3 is TGCAGTGCTAGAGTTTTAGCGGGAGGGTTCTCCTACGAGCAGTACTTC.

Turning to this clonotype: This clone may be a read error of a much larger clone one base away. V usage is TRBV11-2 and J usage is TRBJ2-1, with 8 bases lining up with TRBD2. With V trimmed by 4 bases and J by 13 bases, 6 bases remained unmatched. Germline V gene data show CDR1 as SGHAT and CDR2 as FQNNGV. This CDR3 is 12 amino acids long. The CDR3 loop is CASSSRGGDQFF. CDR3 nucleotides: TGTGCCAGCAGCTCCCGGGGGGGAGATCAGTTCTTC.

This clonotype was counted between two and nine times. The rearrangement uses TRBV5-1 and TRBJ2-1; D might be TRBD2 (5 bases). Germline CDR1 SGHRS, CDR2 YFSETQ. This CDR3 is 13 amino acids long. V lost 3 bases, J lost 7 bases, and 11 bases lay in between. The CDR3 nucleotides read TGCGCCAGCAGCTGGCAGACGGGAAATGAGCAGTTCTTC. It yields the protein CASSWQTGNEQFF.

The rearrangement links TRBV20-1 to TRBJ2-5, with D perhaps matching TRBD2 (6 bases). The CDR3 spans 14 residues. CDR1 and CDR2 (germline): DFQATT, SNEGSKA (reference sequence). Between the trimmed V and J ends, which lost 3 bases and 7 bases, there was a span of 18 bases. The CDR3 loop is CSASGGSSRGTQYF. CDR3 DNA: TGCAGTGCTAGTGGAGGGTCCAGCCGGGGGACCCAGTACTTC.

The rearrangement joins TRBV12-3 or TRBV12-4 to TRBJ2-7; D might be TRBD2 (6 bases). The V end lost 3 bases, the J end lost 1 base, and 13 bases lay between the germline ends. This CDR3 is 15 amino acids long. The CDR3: CASSFRRGRSYEQYF. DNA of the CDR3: TGTGCCAGCAGTTTTAGGAGGGGTCGGTCCTACGAGCAGTACTTC.